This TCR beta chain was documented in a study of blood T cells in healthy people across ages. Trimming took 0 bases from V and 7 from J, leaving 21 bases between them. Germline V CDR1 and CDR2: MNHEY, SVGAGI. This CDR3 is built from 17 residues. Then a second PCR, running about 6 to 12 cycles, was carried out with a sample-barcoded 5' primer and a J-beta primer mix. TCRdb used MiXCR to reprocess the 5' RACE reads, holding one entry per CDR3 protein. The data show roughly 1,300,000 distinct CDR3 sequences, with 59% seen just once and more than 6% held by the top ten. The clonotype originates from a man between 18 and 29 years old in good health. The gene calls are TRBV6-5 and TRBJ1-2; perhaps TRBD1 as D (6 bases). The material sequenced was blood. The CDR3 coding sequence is TGTGCCAGCAGTTACTCCCTACAGGGACTAAAGGGCTTTGGCTACACCTTC. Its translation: CASSYSLQGLKGFGYTF.